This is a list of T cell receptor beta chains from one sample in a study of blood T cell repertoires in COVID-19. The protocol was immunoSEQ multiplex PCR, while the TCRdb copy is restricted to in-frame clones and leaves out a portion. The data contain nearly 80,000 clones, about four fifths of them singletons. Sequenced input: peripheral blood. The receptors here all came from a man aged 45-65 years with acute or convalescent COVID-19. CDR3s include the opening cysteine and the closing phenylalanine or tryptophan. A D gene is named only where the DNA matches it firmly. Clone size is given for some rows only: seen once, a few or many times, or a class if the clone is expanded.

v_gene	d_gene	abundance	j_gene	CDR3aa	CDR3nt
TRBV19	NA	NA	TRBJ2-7	CASLNTGGSEQYF	TGTGCCAGCCTCAATACCGGGGGTTCCGAGCAGTACTTC
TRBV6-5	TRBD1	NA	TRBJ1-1	CASSSGRGLEAFF	TGTGCCAGCAGTTCCGGCAGGGGGCTGGAGGCTTTCTTT
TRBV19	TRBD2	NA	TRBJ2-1	CASSMYSGRALPSSYNEQFF	TGTGCCAGTAGTATGTATAGCGGGAGGGCCTTGCCGTCGTCCTACAATGAGCAGTTCTTC
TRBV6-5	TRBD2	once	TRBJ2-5	CASRKAGGSQETQYF	TGTGCCAGCAGAAAAGCGGGGGGCAGCCAAGAGACCCAGTACTTC
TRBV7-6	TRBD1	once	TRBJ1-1	CASSLGADRVSEAFF	TGTGCCAGCAGCTTAGGGGCGGACAGGGTGAGTGAAGCTTTCTTT
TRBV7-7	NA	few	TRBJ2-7	CASSSQRSSSSYEQYF	TGTGCCAGCAGCTCGCAGCGGTCGTCAAGCTCCTACGAGCAGTACTTC
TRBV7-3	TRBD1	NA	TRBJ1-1	CASSKNAGGRTEAFF	TGTGCCAGCAGCAAAAATGCAGGGGGGCGGACTGAAGCTTTCTTT
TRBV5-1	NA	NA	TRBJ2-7	CASSPQIRYEQYF	TGCGCCAGCAGCCCACAGATTAGATACGAGCAGTACTTC
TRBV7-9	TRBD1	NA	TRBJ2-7	CASSADRGVYEQYF	TGTGCCAGCAGCGCGGACAGGGGGGTATACGAGCAGTACTTC
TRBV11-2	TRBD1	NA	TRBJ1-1	CASSLSPTGLNTEAFF	TGTGCCAGCAGCTTAAGCCCGACAGGGTTGAACACTGAAGCTTTCTTT
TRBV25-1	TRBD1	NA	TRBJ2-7	CASSVTGTHEQYF	TGTGCCAGCAGTGTGACAGGGACCCACGAGCAGTACTTC
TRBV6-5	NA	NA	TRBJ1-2	CASSQTFSYGYTF	TGTGCCAGCAGTCAGACATTTTCTTATGGCTACACCTTC
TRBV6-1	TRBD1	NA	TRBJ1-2	CASSEAPGGNYGYTF	TGTGCCAGCAGTGAAGCCCCAGGGGGGAACTATGGCTACACCTTC
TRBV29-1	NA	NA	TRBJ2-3	CSVKLSADTQYF	TGCAGCGTAAAATTGAGTGCGGATACGCAGTATTTT
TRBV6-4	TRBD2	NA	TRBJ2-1	CASSEVAGRSYNEQFF	TGTGCCAGCAGTGAGGTAGCGGGCCGCTCCTACAATGAGCAGTTCTTC
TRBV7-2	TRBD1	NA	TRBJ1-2	CASSMDRNNGYTF	TGTGCCAGCAGCATGGACAGGAACAATGGCTACACCTTC
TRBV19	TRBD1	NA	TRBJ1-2	CASRAGTGPYGYTF	TGTGCCAGTAGAGCCGGGACAGGGCCCTATGGCTACACCTTC
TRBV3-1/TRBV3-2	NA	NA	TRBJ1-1	CASSVRDIRNTEAFF	TGTGCCAGCAGCGTCCGGGACATTAGGAACACTGAAGCTTTCTTT
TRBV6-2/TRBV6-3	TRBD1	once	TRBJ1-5	CASSYMGTGGRQPQHF	TGTGCCAGCAGTTACATGGGGACAGGGGGCAGGCAGCCCCAGCATTTT
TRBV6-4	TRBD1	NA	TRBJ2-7	CANGPGQGDEQYF	TGTGCCAACGGTCCGGGACAGGGGGACGAGCAGTACTTC
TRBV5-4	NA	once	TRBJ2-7	CASSLTGRSYEQYF	TGTGCCAGCAGCTTGACAGGACGGTCCTACGAGCAGTACTTC
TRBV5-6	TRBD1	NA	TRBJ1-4	CASSPDRLNEKLFF	TGTGCCAGCAGCCCGGACAGGCTTAATGAAAAACTGTTTTTT
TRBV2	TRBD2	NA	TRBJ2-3	CASSAGITSGGADTQYF	TGTGCCAGCAGTGCCGGGATCACTAGCGGGGGGGCAGATACGCAGTATTTT
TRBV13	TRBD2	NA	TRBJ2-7	CASSSFDRGGYEQYF	TGTGCCAGCAGCTCTTTCGACCGGGGGGGCTACGAGCAGTACTTC
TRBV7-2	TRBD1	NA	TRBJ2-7	CASSKGQGREQYF	TGTGCCAGCAGCAAAGGACAGGGGCGCGAGCAGTACTTC
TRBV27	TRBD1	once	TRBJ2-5	CASSRQGRETQYF	TGTGCCAGCAGTAGACAGGGCCGGGAGACCCAGTACTTC
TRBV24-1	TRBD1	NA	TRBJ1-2	CATSIQGEGYTF	TGTGCCACCAGTATACAGGGGGAGGGCTACACCTTC
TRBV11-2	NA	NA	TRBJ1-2	CASSLLGGDYGYTF	TGTGCCAGCAGCTTGCTCGGGGGTGACTATGGCTACACCTTC
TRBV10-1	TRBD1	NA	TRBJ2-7	CASSEGTGVSYEQYF	TGCGCCAGCAGTGAAGGGACAGGGGTATCCTACGAGCAGTACTTC
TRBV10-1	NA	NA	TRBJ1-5	CARRGGSQPQHF	TGCGCCAGGAGGGGGGGTAGTCAGCCCCAGCATTTT
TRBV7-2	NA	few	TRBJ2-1	CASSLWGGGNEQFF	TGTGCCAGCAGCTTATGGGGAGGGGGCAATGAGCAGTTCTTC
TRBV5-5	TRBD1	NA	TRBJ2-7	CASSFRTGYEQYF	TGTGCCAGCAGCTTCAGGACAGGATACGAGCAGTACTTC
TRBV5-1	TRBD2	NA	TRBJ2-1	CASSLDLAGGYEQFF	TGCGCCAGCAGCTTGGATCTAGCGGGAGGGTATGAGCAGTTCTTC
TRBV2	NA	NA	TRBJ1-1	CASSPVGREGAEAFF	TGTGCCAGCAGCCCCGTGGGCAGGGAAGGCGCTGAAGCTTTCTTT
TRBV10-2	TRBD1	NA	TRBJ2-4	CASGTDPKNIQYF	TGCGCCAGCGGGACAGATCCCAAAAACATTCAGTACTTC
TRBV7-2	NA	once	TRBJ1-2	CASSAQFGGAGGGYTF	TGTGCCAGCAGCGCCCAATTTGGGGGCGCAGGTGGTGGCTACACCTTC
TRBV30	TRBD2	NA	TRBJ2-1	CAWAKGLAGIGEQFF	TGTGCCTGGGCAAAGGGACTAGCGGGAATCGGTGAGCAGTTCTTC
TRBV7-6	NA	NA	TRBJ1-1	CASRPGGDGTEAFF	TGTGCCAGCAGACCCGGCGGGGATGGCACTGAAGCTTTCTTT
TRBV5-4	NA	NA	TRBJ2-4	CASSLAGGAKNIQYF	TGTGCCAGCAGCTTGGCAGGGGGGGCCAAAAACATTCAGTACTTC
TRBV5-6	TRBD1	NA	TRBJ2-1	CASSYLDRSYNEQFF	TGTGCCAGCAGCTACCTGGACAGGTCCTACAATGAGCAGTTCTTC
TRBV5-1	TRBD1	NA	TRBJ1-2	CASSTGTVYGYTF	TGCGCCAGCAGTACCGGGACAGTCTATGGCTACACCTTC
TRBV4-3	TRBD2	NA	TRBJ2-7	CASSYATSGGTEQYF	TGCGCCAGCAGCTACGCGACTAGCGGGGGGACCGAGCAGTACTTC
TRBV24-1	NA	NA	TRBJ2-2	CATSPGGSTGELFF	TGTGCCACCAGTCCCGGAGGGTCCACCGGGGAGCTGTTTTTT
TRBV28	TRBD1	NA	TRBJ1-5	CASSPPGTGKSNQPQHF	TGTGCCAGCAGTCCGCCTGGGACAGGCAAAAGCAATCAGCCCCAGCATTTT
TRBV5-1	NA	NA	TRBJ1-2	CASSPDGYGYTF	TGCGCCAGCAGCCCTGACGGGTATGGCTACACCTTC
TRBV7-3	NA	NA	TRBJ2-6	CASSLTYLVSGANVLTF	TGTGCCAGCAGCTTAACCTATTTAGTCTCGGGGGCCAACGTCCTGACTTTC
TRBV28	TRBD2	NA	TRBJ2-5	CASSPLAGGKQETQYF	TGTGCCAGCAGTCCCTTAGCGGGGGGAAAACAAGAGACCCAGTACTTC
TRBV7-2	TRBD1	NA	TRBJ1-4	CASRPPGQNEKLFF	TGTGCCAGCAGACCCCCGGGACAGAATGAAAAACTGTTTTTT